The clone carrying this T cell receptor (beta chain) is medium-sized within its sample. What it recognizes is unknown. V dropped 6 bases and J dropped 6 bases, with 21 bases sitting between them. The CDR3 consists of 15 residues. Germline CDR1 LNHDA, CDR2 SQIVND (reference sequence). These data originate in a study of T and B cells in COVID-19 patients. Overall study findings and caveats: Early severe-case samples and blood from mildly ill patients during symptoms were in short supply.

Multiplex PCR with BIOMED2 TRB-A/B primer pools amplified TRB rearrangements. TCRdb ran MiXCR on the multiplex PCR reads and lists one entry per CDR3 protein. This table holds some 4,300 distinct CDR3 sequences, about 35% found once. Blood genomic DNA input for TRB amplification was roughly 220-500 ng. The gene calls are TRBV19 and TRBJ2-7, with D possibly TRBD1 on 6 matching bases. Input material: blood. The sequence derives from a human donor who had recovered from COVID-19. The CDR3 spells CASSPLSSDSSEQYF. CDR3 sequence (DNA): TGTGCCAGTAGCCCACTAAGCTCGGACAGCTCCGAGCAGTACTTC.